Detailed here is one TCR beta chain. As the template, RNA transcripts were used to amplify TCR beta CDR3 regions. The first-round RT-PCR employed HTBI primers together with the Qiagen OneStep RT-PCR kit. A multiplex PCR was then performed as the second round. TCRdb reprocessed the multiplex PCR reads with MiXCR, giving one entry per CDR3 protein. This sample has around 1,000,000 distinct CDR3 sequences, with 35% to 45% found just once. The data originate from a study of Graves' ophthalmopathy and Graves' hyperthyroidism. The CDR3 runs 15 residues. The J segment lost 5 bases and the V segment lost 6 bases, leaving 13 bases of the junction unmatched. Germline CDR1 is SQVTM and CDR2 is ANQGSEA.

Sample: peripheral blood or thyroid tissue (not recorded which). This TCR was recovered from an adult man with Graves' hyperthyroidism. The chain couples TRBV29-1 to TRBJ2-5, with 9 bases that match TRBD2. The CDR3 sequence: CSVAGTSRGQETQYF. The CDR3 bases are TGCAGCGTCGCCGGGACTAGCAGAGGTCAGGAGACCCAGTACTTC.